Shown below are 23 T cell receptor beta chains from a single sample sequenced in a study of neurological immune-mediated disorders. TCRdb used MiXCR to reprocess the 5' RACE reads, holding one entry per CDR3 protein. The sample contains some 54,000 distinct CDR3 sequences, roughly 10% of which appear only once. The time point denotes: longitudinal time-point 1 (baseline). The source material was PBMCs. Every receptor here comes from a male donor with HTLV-1-associated myelopathy (HAM/TSP).

The chain has TRBV18 and TRBJ1-1; D might be TRBD1 (5 bases). Per germline, CDR1 KGHSH and CDR2 LQKENI. V lost 6 bases and J 4 bases, leaving 12 bases between the germline ends. The CDR3 spans 13 residues. DNA of the CDR3: TGTGCCAGCTCGCCCGGGGCAGGCACTGAAGCTTTCTTT. This translates into CASSPGAGTEAFF.

This clonotype was recorded at least ten times. This sequence joins TRBV5-1 and TRBJ2-4; D may match TRBD1 or TRBD2 (5 bases each). CDR1 SGHRS and CDR2 YFSETQ come from the germline V gene. With 4 bases removed from V and 4 bases from J, the gap between germline ends came to 12 bases. The CDR3 loop spans 14 amino acids. CDR3 DNA sequence: TGCGCCAGCAGCACAGGACTGGATAAAAACATTCAGTACTTC. Protein: CASSTGLDKNIQYF.

Note on this clonotype: Just one base apart from a much larger clone, this may be a read error. The CDR3 region is CSALPKRTAGNTIYF. The CDR3 DNA is TGCAGTGCCCTCCCCAAACGGACGGCTGGAAACACCATATATTTT. The chain uses TRBV20-1 and TRBJ1-3; D is ambiguous. The CDR3 runs to 15 residues. Looked up from germline, CDR1 is DFQATT and CDR2 is SNEGSKA (reference sequence). The germline V and J ends were trimmed by 6 bases and 2 bases, with 17 bases remaining between them.

At least ten counts were recorded for this clonotype. This rearrangement joins TRBV5-1 to TRBJ2-2; TRBD2 agrees at 9 bases. This CDR3 has 16 amino acids. V lost 2 bases, J lost 0 bases, and 2 bases stayed unmatched. Germline V gives CDR1 SGHRS, CDR2 YFSETQ. The CDR3 region has the DNA TGCGCCAGCAGCTTACTAGCGGGCGCGAACACCGGGGAGCTGTTTTTT. Its translation is CASSLLAGANTGELFF.

This clonotype has just one count. The CDR3 does not end in the conserved phenylalanine or tryptophan, so this is likely a read error. V usage is TRBV7-3 and J usage is TRBJ2-1, with unresolved D. V dropped 5 bases and J dropped 1 base, with 12 bases sitting between them. CDR1 SGHTA and CDR2 FQGTGA come from the germline V gene. CDR3 size: 15 residues. In DNA form, the CDR3 reads TGTGCCAGCAGCCAGGACCTAGAATCCTACAATGAGCAGTTCTTA. Its translation: CASSQDLESYNEQFL.

This clonotype occurred many times. V gene TRBV5-5 combines with J gene TRBJ2-6; D unclear. Trimming removed 2 bases at V and 0 bases at J, with 12 bases between. Germline values: CDR1 SGHKS, CDR2 YYEKEE (reference sequence). This CDR3 has 17 amino acids. CDR3 loop: CASSFAPVNSGANVLTF. The CDR3 DNA reads TGTGCCAGCAGCTTCGCCCCGGTGAACTCTGGGGCCAACGTCCTGACTTTC.

This clonotype appeared many times. The chain is built from TRBV28 and TRBJ2-3; TRBD2 might be the D (6 bases). The germline V and J ends were trimmed by 5 bases and 6 bases, with 15 bases remaining between them. The CDR3 spans 14 residues. Germline CDR1 MDHEN, CDR2 SYDVKM. The CDR3 nucleotides are TGTGCCAGCAGTCTCCCCGGGACTCAGGATACGCAGTATTTT. It yields the protein CASSLPGTQDTQYF. The whole variable domain, remainder taken from reference TRBV28 and TRBJ2-3, is DVKVTQSSRYLVKRTGEKVFLECVQDMDHENMFWYRQDPGLGLRLIYFSYDVKMKEKGDIPEGYSVSREKKERFSLILESASTNQTSMYLCASSLPGTQDTQYFGPGTRLTVL.

A remark on this clonotype: A clone one base away is much larger, so this may be a read error. The J gene is TRBJ1-2, the V gene TRBV5-1; possible D gene TRBD1, 6 bases. The germline gives CDR1 SGHRS, CDR2 YFSETQ. The CDR3 sequence is 13 residues long. CDR3 region: CASSTGGGDRSLF. CDR3 sequence (DNA): TGCGCCAGCAGCACTGGAGGTGGCGACAGGTCCCTCTTC.

In its sample, this clonotype was seen many times. The chain carries TRBV24-1 and TRBJ1-2; 9 bases fit TRBD1. This CDR3 contains 13 residues. Losses at the gene ends were 9 bases for V and 6 bases for J; bases not matched to a gene: 7. The germline V gene has CDR1 KGHDR and CDR2 SFDVKD. CDR3 nucleotides: TGTGCCACCGCCGGGACAGGGATGCATGGCTACACCTTC. Its translation: CATAGTGMHGYTF.

The CDR3 here is CASSSTGANTEAFF. The DNA for the CDR3 is TGTGCCAGCAGTTCTACGGGGGCGAACACTGAAGCTTTCTTT. The chain links TRBV28 to TRBJ1-1, with D perhaps matching TRBD1 (6 bases). The CDR3 is made up of 14 amino acids. V dropped 4 bases and J dropped 1 base, with 10 bases sitting between them. Looked up from germline, CDR1 is MDHEN and CDR2 is SYDVKM.

The sample holds many counts of this clonotype. The chain carries TRBV14 and TRBJ2-7; unclear D gene. Trimming removed 1 base from V and 12 bases from J, with 13 bases in between. The CDR3 is made up of 12 amino acids. CDR1 and CDR2 from the germline V gene are SGHDN and FVKESK. Here the CDR3 DNA reads TGTGCCAGCAGCCAAGGACATTCCGATACGTACTTC. This codes for CASSQGHSDTYF.

This clonotype was recorded many times. The chain joins TRBV3-1 to TRBJ2-1; maybe TRBD2 (6 bases). CDR1 LGHDT and CDR2 YNNKEL come from the germline V gene (reference sequence). This CDR3 comprises 13 residues. V dropped 3 bases and J dropped 7 bases, with 10 bases sitting between them. The CDR3 nucleotides read TGTGCCAGCAGCCAGAAAGCGGGTAATGAGCAGTTCTTC. Its translation is CASSQKAGNEQFF.

In this sample, this clonotype turned up a few times. The rearrangement uses TRBV7-9 and TRBJ1-6; 11 nucleotides line up with TRBD1. This CDR3 comprises 15 residues. J lost 7 bases, V lost 5 bases, and 4 bases had no gene match. Germline CDR1 SEHNR, CDR2 FQNEAQ (reference sequence). The CDR3 loop is CASSTDRGLNSPLHF. The DNA for the CDR3 is TGTGCCAGCAGCACGGACAGGGGGCTAAATTCACCCCTCCACTTT.

This sequence joins TRBV29-1 and TRBJ2-2; no clear D. This CDR3 comprises 13 residues. Germline CDR1 reads SQVTM; CDR2 reads ANQGSEA. V was shortened by 1 base and J by 6 bases, with 9 bases between the two germline ends. Written as DNA, the CDR3 is TGCAGCGTTGAAGTCGCCGGTTCCGGGGAGCTGTTTTTT. This gives the protein CSVEVAGSGELFF.

This clonotype was seen repeatedly, ten times or more. This chain connects TRBV6-1 to TRBJ1-5; 8 bases align to TRBD1. The germline gives CDR1 MNHNS, CDR2 SASEGT. With 5 bases clipped from V and 0 bases from J, the junction kept 15 bases outside the gene matches. The CDR3 consists of 19 residues. The CDR3 coding sequence is TGTGCCAGCAGTATACAATTCGACAGGGGCACGATTAGCAATCAGCCCCAGCATTTT. Protein sequence: CASSIQFDRGTISNQPQHF.

J is TRBJ1-3 and V is TRBV7-2, with D hard to call. The CDR3 is 16 amino acids. With 0 bases removed from V and 0 bases from J, the gap between germline ends came to 9 bases. Germline CDR1 SGHTA, CDR2 FQGNSA. CDR3 DNA sequence: TGTGCCAGCAGCTTAGCGATACTGAACTCTGGAAACACCATATATTTT. This encodes CASSLAILNSGNTIYF.

The V gene is TRBV19, the J gene TRBJ2-7; TRBD1 matches 10 bases. This CDR3 has 13 amino acids. The V and J ends lost 8 bases and 5 bases, in that order; junction bases with no gene match: 6. The germline V gene has CDR1 LNHDA and CDR2 SQIVND (reference sequence). CDR3 bases: TGTGCCAGTTCTCGGACAGGGGGACACGAGCAGTACTTC. Residues: CASSRTGGHEQYF.

The table lists this clonotype with many counts. The genes are TRBV12-3 or TRBV12-4 and TRBJ1-6; TRBD1 agrees at 7 bases. V shed 6 bases, J shed 7 bases, and the junction held 3 bases outside the gene matches. This CDR3 spans 13 amino acids. CDR3 in amino acids: CASRTGRNSPLHF. CDR3 coding DNA: TGTGCCAGCAGGACAGGGCGGAATTCACCCCTCCACTTT.

This rearrangement joins TRBV5-5 to TRBJ2-1, with a possible D match to TRBD1 (5 bases). From germline, CDR1 is SGHKS and CDR2 YYEKEE (reference sequence). This CDR3 has 16 amino acids. Deletions cut 4 bases from V and 0 bases from J, with 14 bases between. The CDR3 DNA reads TGTGCCAGCAGCCACTGGACCGACAGCTCCTACAATGAGCAGTTCTTC. It encodes CASSHWTDSSYNEQFF.

This clonotype turned up a few times. The chain joins TRBV6-1 to TRBJ1-1, with TRBD1 as a possible D gene (5 bases). CDR3 size: 13 residues. The germline V gene encodes CDR1 MNHNS and CDR2 SASEGT. The germline V and J ends were trimmed by 4 bases and 10 bases, with 16 bases remaining between them. CDR3 protein: CASSGDRIIGAFF. The DNA of the CDR3 is TGTGCCAGCAGTGGGGACCGGATAATTGGAGCTTTCTTT.

In its sample, this clonotype ranks as medium-sized (0.01 to 0.1%). This chain connects TRBV20-1 to TRBJ1-6, with D unresolved. V was clipped by 0 bases and J by 7 bases, with 16 bases between them. Per germline, CDR1 DFQATT and CDR2 SNEGSKA (reference sequence). The length of the CDR3 is 16 residues. Here the CDR3 reads CSARDRLGKLNSPLHF. The CDR3 coding sequence is TGCAGTGCTAGAGACCGGCTAGGGAAGCTGAATTCACCCCTCCACTTT.

This clonotype was found many times. The rearrangement links TRBV5-1 to TRBJ2-5; D unresolved. V lost 4 bases and J 1 base, leaving 5 bases between the germline ends. The CDR3 has 12 amino acids. CDR1 is SGHRS and CDR2 is YFSETQ in the germline V gene. DNA of the CDR3: TGCGCCAGCAGCCGATCCCAAGAGACCCAGTACTTC. Amino acids: CASSRSQETQYF.

This clonotype was detected ten times or more. V gene TRBV20-1 combines with J gene TRBJ2-1; D may be TRBD2 (5 bases). The V gene's germline CDR1 is DFQATT and CDR2 SNEGSKA (reference sequence). V was clipped by 7 bases and J by 0 bases, with 10 bases between them. This CDR3 comprises 13 residues. Written as DNA, the CDR3 is TGCAGTGAACGGAGGAGCTCCTACAATGAGCAGTTCTTC. It encodes CSERRSSYNEQFF.